Listed here are 21 T cell receptor beta chains from one sample, sequenced in a study of blood T cell repertoires in COVID-19. Assay: immunoSEQ multiplex PCR; the TCRdb copy retains only in-frame clones and omits some. The data hold around 140,000 clones, with over 70% observed a single time. The sample was PBMCs or T cells enriched from blood (not recorded which). The receptors were gathered from a man aged 55 to 70 who had recovered from COVID-19.

The chain joins TRBV13 to TRBJ2-3; the match to TRBD2 covers 12 bases. This CDR3 comprises 16 residues. The J segment lost 4 bases and the V segment lost 4 bases, leaving 6 bases of the junction unmatched. Looked up from germline, CDR1 is PRHDT and CDR2 is FYEKMQ (reference sequence). CDR3 sequence (DNA): TGTGCCAGCAGCTCCCGACTAGCGGGAGAAGCAGATACGCAGTATTTT. This codes for CASSSRLAGEADTQYF. The whole variable domain, filled in from reference TRBV13 and TRBJ2-3, reads AAGVIQSPRHLIKEKRETATLKCYPIPRHDTVYWYQQGPGQDPQFLISFYEKMQSDKGSIPDRFSAQQFSDYHSELNMSSLELGDSALYFCASSSRLAGEADTQYFGPGTRLTVL.

The V call is TRBV7-3, the J call TRBJ2-7; TRBD2 aligns across 7 bases. CDR1 SGHTA and CDR2 FQGTGA come from the germline V gene. With 5 bases clipped from V and 5 bases from J, the junction kept 6 bases outside the gene matches. This CDR3 spans 13 amino acids. The CDR3, as DNA: TGTGCCAGCAGCATAGGACTAGGTAACGAGCAGTACTTC. Encoded protein: CASSIGLGNEQYF. Drawing the rest from reference TRBV7-3 and TRBJ2-7, the complete variable domain is GAGVSQTPSNKVTEKGKYVELRCDPISGHTALYWYRQSLGQGPEFLIYFQGTGAADDSGLPNDRFFAVRPEGSVSTLKIQRTERGDSAVYLCASSIGLGNEQYFGPGTRLTVT.

This chain links TRBV9 with TRBJ1-1; D uncertain. Germline V gene sequence: CDR1 SGDLS, CDR2 YYNGEE. V lost 2 bases and J lost 0, with 11 bases in between. This CDR3 contains 15 residues. The CDR3 spells CASSVGHLMNTEAFF. The CDR3 DNA sequence: TGTGCCAGCAGCGTTGGGCACCTCATGAACACTGAAGCTTTCTTT.

There are a few counts of this clone. Here the CDR3 reads CASSGTSGGAGPQYF. CDR3 DNA sequence: TGTGCCAGCAGTGGGACTAGCGGGGGGGCCGGACCCCAGTACTTC. This chain links TRBV2 with TRBJ2-5; 15 bases align to TRBD2. Germline CDR1 SNHLY, CDR2 FYNNEI. The CDR3 totals 15 residues. Unmatched junction bases numbered 6, after V lost 4 bases and J lost 9 bases.

This clone has only one observation. Here the CDR3 reads CASSERQGAHNEQFF. CDR3 coding DNA: TGTGCCAGCAGCGAGAGACAGGGCGCCCACAATGAGCAGTTCTTC. The V call is TRBV3-1 (or the pseudogene TRBV3-2), the J call TRBJ2-1; 7 nucleotides line up with TRBD1. The CDR3 totals 15 residues. CDR1 and CDR2 (germline): LGHDT, YNNKEL (reference sequence). J gave up 5 bases and V 5 bases, and 9 bases lay outside the gene matches.

The chain combines TRBV5-6 with TRBJ1-4; D not certain. Trimming removed 5 bases at V and 0 bases at J, with 5 bases between. Germline CDR1 and CDR2: SGHDT and YYEEEE. The CDR3 loop spans 13 amino acids. The CDR3 DNA is TGTGCCAGCAGTCCGGCAACTAATGAAAAACTGTTTTTT. Translating it yields CASSPATNEKLFF.

The rearrangement links TRBV12-3 or TRBV12-4 to TRBJ1-2, with D perhaps matching TRBD1 (5 bases). V lost 6 bases and J 8 bases, leaving 16 bases between the germline ends. CDR3 length equals 13 residues. The CDR3 loop reads CASSFATGRGYTF. The CDR3 nucleotides are TGTGCCAGCAGCTTCGCCACAGGTCGAGGCTACACCTTC.

This clone was seen once. V is TRBV5-4 and J is TRBJ2-3; D is possibly TRBD2 (6 bases). Germline V CDR1 and CDR2: SGHNT, YYREEE (reference sequence). V was cut by 2 bases and J by 1 base, with 17 bases left in between. The CDR3 has 17 residues. CDR3 nucleotides: TGTGCCAGCAGCTTATTTTCGGGGGATGGGGGCACAGATACGCAGTATTTT. Translation gives CASSLFSGDGGTDTQYF.

The rearrangement uses TRBV5-6 and TRBJ1-1; 8 bases line up with TRBD1. The ends lost 3 bases at V and 7 bases at J; junction bases unmatched: 5. The CDR3 length is 13 residues. Germline lookup yields CDR1 SGHDT and CDR2 YYEEEE. In DNA form, the CDR3 reads TGTGCCAGCAGCTCAGGGGGCCGAAATGAAGCTTTCTTT. Its translation: CASSSGGRNEAFF.

V and J are TRBV7-6 and TRBJ1-5; TRBD1 might be the D (5 bases). V lost 6 bases and J lost 2, with 11 bases in between. Germline assignment: CDR1 SGHVS and CDR2 FNYEAQ. The CDR3 runs 14 residues. The CDR3 here is CASSPKTGNQPQHF. The CDR3 DNA is TGTGCCAGCAGTCCAAAGACAGGCAATCAGCCCCAGCATTTT.

This clone has just one count. The V gene is TRBV2, the J gene TRBJ1-5, with D possibly matching TRBD1 (5 bases). Germline-derived CDR1 and CDR2 are SNHLY and FYNNEI. The CDR3 is made up of 13 amino acids. Trimming removed 5 bases from V and 4 bases from J, with 9 bases in between. CDR3 amino acids: CASSRDWNQPQHF. CDR3 in DNA: TGTGCCAGCAGTCGGGACTGGAATCAGCCCCAGCATTTT. The full variable domain, in which reference TRBV2 and TRBJ1-5 provide the parts outside the CDR3, is EPEVTQTPSHQVTQMGQEVILRCVPISNHLYFYWYRQILGQKVEFLVSFYNNEISEKSEIFDDQFSVERPDGSNFTLKIRSTKLEDSAMYFCASSRDWNQPQHFGDGTRLSIL.

This clone has a handful of counts. Different DNA sequences within this sample yield the same CDR3. This sequence joins TRBV5-1 and TRBJ2-5; 11 nucleotides agree with TRBD2. The ends lost 2 bases at V and 1 base at J; junction bases unmatched: 4. CDR1 SGHRS and CDR2 YFSETQ come from the germline V gene. This CDR3 comprises 16 residues. CDR3 sequence (DNA): TGCGCCAGCAGCTTAGGACTAGCGGGCGCCCAAGAGACCCAGTACTTC. Translating gives CASSLGLAGAQETQYF.

This clone was observed a few times. The chain joins TRBV27 to TRBJ1-5; D not resolved. Germline assignment: CDR1 MNHEY and CDR2 SMNVEV (reference sequence). The CDR3 has 13 residues. The V end was cut by 3 bases, the J end by 7 bases, with 10 bases between. Here the CDR3 reads CASSFLPGQPQHF. CDR3 nucleotides: TGTGCCAGCAGTTTTCTACCGGGGCAGCCCCAGCATTTT.

The rearrangement links TRBV28 to TRBJ1-6; D remains unclear. V dropped 6 bases and J dropped 10 bases, with 10 bases sitting between them. There are 12 residues in the CDR3. Germline CDR1 reads MDHEN; CDR2 reads SYDVKM. The CDR3 protein is CASRKAVSPLHF. CDR3 bases: TGTGCCAGCAGGAAAGCCGTATCACCCCTCCACTTT.

The rearrangement links TRBV19 to TRBJ1-5; D is uncertain. The CDR3 totals 15 residues. Germline V gives CDR1 LNHDA, CDR2 SQIVND (reference sequence). Trimming left V 5 bases short and J 3 bases short, with 14 bases between. CDR3 sequence reads: CASSGGRELNQPQHF. CDR3 bases: TGTGCCAGTAGTGGAGGCAGAGAACTCAATCAGCCCCAGCATTTT.

This sequence joins TRBV5-1 and TRBJ1-2, with TRBD1 matching over 10 bases. Per the germline V gene, CDR1 is SGHRS and CDR2 is YFSETQ. V was pared by 2 bases and J by 7 bases, with 11 bases of the junction left unmatched. The CDR3 spans 16 residues. The CDR3 region has the DNA TGCGCCAGCAGCTTTTCCGCAGACAGGGGGCGAGGTGGCTACACCTTC. It yields the protein CASSFSADRGRGGYTF.

The CDR3 DNA is TGTGCCAGCAGCCAGGGACAGGGGGGGTACACTGAAGCTTTCTTT. Translated: CASSQGQGGYTEAFF. The rearrangement links TRBV5-4 to TRBJ1-1; 11 nucleotides agree with TRBD1. The V gene end was trimmed by 4 bases and the J gene end by 3 bases; junction bases not matched to a gene: 5. This CDR3 has 15 residues. The germline V gene encodes CDR1 SGHNT and CDR2 YYREEE (reference sequence).

The chain uses TRBV5-8 and TRBJ2-3; D uncertain. CDR1 SGHTS and CDR2 YDEGEE come from the germline V gene. V lost 1 base, J lost 7 bases, and 13 bases lay in between. The CDR3 sequence is 14 residues long. The CDR3 coding sequence is TGTGCCAGCAGCTTGCGACCACAGACCAATACGCAGTATTTT. Translated, it gives CASSLRPQTNTQYF.

V is TRBV10-3 and J is TRBJ1-1; TRBD1 matches 7 bases. There are 14 residues in the CDR3. The germline gives CDR1 ENHRY, CDR2 SYGVKD. V trimming: 4 bases; J trimming: 4 bases; junction bases outside the gene matches: 6. DNA of the CDR3: TGTGCCATCAGTGGACAGGGTTGGGGCACTGAAGCTTTCTTT. This codes for CAISGQGWGTEAFF.

J is TRBJ2-7 and V is TRBV28; D not resolved. The CDR3 length is 12 residues. CDR1 is MDHEN and CDR2 is SYDVKM in the germline V gene. The V and J ends lost 2 bases and 4 bases respectively, with 6 bases between them. The CDR3 DNA reads as TGTGCCAGCAGTTTAGCAGAATACGAGCAGTACTTC. As protein: CASSLAEYEQYF.

The V call is TRBV7-8, the J call TRBJ2-4; D is uncertain. Germline V gives CDR1 SGHVS, CDR2 FQNEAQ. The CDR3 is made up of 14 amino acids. V lost 0 bases to trimming and J lost 8 bases, with 11 bases between them. The CDR3 DNA reads TGTGCCAGCAGCTTAGCCCAGGTTCCGCACATTCAGTACTTC. It is translated as CASSLAQVPHIQYF. The whole variable domain, remainder taken from reference TRBV7-8 and TRBJ2-4, is GAGVSQSPRYKVAKRGQDVALRCDPISGHVSLFWYQQALGQGPEFLTYFQNEAQLDKSGLPSDRFFAERPEGSVSTLKIQRTQQEDSAVYLCASSLAQVPHIQYFGAGTRLSVL.